The present TCR beta chain was sequenced within a study of cytomegalovirus exposure and HLA in healthy donors. Study-level background: Earlier findings included some 120 million unique TCR beta sequences obtained from 150 million to 200 million T cells. Study-wide findings and caveats: Available immune exposure information covered CMV serostatus only. An observed cluster of highly shared sequence variants was recorded as a likely sequencing artifact.

Of note for this clone: Its antigen is as yet unknown.

Trimming took 7 bases from V and 1 from J; bases not matched to a gene: 23. This CDR3 comprises 20 residues. This PCR relied on a set of 60 Vbeta primers and 13 Jbeta primers. Study processing details: Among the unique TCR beta chains that a later analysis counted, about 85 million in all, roughly 11 million were shared. Assay: immunoSEQ multiplex PCR; the TCRdb copy retains only in-frame clones and omits some. V and J calls and clone size are those listed in that table; D and trimming were worked out from the DNA. The top ten clones hold roughly 0.2% of a sample with 200,000 or so clones, about 90% of them seen once.

The V call is TRBV5-3, the J call TRBJ2-5, with 9 bases identical to TRBD2. TRBV5-3 is designated an ORF whose function remains uncertain. The sample taken for sequencing was PBMCs. This clonotype was obtained from a girl under three years old in good health and CMV-seronegative. In DNA form, the CDR3 reads TGTGCCAGAGGAAGAGGGGGGTCAGAGCGGGAGGCTGTTTGCCAAGAGACCCAGTACTTC. Residues: CARGRGGSEREAVCQETQYF.